This T cell receptor (beta chain) appears in the sequencing data of a study of T cells in Graves' hyperthyroidism and ophthalmopathy. The wider study: Blood was drawn when the patient was first diagnosed and still untreated.

CDR1 and CDR2 from the germline V gene are MGHRA and YSYEKL. The CDR3 consists of 14 residues. The CDR3 regions of TCR beta were amplified from RNA transcripts. The study used the HTBI primer set for a first-round RT-PCR of the TCR CDR3. TCRdb reprocessed the multiplex PCR reads via MiXCR and lists one record per CDR3 protein. The sample contains roughly 530,000 distinct CDR3 sequences, roughly 18% of which appear only once. This clonotype was found a few times. A read error may account for a junction end that differs from germline. This clonotype was obtained from a woman younger than 35 with Graves' ophthalmopathy. This rearrangement joins TRBV4-1 to TRBJ2-1; D possibly corresponds to TRBD2 (5 bases). Sample: blood. The CDR3 bases are TGCGCCAGCAGCCTTGACCAGGAGGTCAATGAGCAGCTCTTC. This gives the protein CASSLDQEVNEQLF.